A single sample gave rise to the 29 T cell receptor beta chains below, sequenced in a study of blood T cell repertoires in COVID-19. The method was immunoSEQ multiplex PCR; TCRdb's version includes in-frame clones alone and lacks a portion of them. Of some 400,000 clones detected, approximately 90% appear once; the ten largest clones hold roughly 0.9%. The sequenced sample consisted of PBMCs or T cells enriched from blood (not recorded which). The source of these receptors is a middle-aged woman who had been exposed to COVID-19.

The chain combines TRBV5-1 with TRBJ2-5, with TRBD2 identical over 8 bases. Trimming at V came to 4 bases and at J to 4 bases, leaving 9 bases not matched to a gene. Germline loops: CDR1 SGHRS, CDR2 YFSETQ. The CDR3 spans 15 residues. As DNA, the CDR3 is TGCGCCAGCAGCGACGCGGCGGGGGGTATAGAGACCCAGTACTTC. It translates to CASSDAAGGIETQYF.

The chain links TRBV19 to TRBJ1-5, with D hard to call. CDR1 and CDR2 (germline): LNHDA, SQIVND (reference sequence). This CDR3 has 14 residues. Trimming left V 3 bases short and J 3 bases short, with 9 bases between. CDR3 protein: CASSISGLNQPQHF. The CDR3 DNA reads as TGTGCCAGTAGTATTTCAGGTCTCAATCAGCCCCAGCATTTT.

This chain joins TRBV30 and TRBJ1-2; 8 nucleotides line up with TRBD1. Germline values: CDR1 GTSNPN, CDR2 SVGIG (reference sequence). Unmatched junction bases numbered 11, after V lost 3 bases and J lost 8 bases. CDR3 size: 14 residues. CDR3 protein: CAWSWTGSGRGYTF. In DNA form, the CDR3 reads TGTGCCTGGAGCTGGACAGGGTCAGGTCGGGGCTACACCTTC.

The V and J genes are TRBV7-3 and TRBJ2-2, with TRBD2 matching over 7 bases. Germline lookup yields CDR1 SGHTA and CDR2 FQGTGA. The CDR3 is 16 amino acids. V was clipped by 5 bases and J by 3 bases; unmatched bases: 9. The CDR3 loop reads CASSPIPGGDTGELFF. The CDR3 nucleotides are TGTGCCAGCAGCCCCATCCCGGGAGGTGACACCGGGGAGCTGTTTTTT.

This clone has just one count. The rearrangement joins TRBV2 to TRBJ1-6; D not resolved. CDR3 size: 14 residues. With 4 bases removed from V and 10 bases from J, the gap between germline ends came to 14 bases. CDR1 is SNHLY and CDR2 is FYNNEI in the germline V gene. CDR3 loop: CASSVNGESSPLHF. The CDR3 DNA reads TGTGCCAGCAGTGTTAACGGGGAGTCGTCACCCCTCCACTTT.

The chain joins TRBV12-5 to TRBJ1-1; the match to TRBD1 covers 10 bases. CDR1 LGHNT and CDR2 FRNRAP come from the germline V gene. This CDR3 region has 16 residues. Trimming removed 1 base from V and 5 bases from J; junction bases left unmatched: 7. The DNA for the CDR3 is TGTGCTAGTGGTTTGGCCCTCGGGACAGGGGAAACTGAAGCTTTCTTT. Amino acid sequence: CASGLALGTGETEAFF. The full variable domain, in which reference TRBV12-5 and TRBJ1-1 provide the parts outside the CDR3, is DARVTQTPRHKVTEMGQEVTMRCQPILGHNTVFWYRQTMMQGLELLAYFRNRAPLDDSGMPKDRFSAEMPDATLATLKIQPSEPRDSAVYFCASGLALGTGETEAFFGQGTRLTVV.

CDR3 protein: CSVEDRVGTANTEAFF. The CDR3 bases are TGCAGCGTTGAAGATAGGGTGGGGACAGCGAACACTGAAGCTTTCTTT. The gene calls are TRBV29-1 and TRBJ1-1, with 7 positions matching TRBD1. Germline CDR1 reads SQVTM; CDR2 reads ANQGSEA. Trimming took 0 bases from V and 1 from J; bases not matched to a gene: 8. The length of the CDR3 is 16 residues.

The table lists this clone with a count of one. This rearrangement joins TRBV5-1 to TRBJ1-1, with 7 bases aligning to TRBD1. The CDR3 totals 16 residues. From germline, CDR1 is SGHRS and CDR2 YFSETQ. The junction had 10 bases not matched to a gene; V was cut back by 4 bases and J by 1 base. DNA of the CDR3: TGCGCCAGCAGCCTTACAACCGGGACAGCGAACACTGAAGCTTTCTTT. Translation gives CASSLTTGTANTEAFF.

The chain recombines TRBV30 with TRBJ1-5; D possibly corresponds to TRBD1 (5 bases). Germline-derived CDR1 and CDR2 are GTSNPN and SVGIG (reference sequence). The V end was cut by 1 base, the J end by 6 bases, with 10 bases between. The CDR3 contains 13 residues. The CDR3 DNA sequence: TGTGCCTGGAGTGAGGGTAGGGGTCAGCCCCAGCATTTT. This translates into CAWSEGRGQPQHF.

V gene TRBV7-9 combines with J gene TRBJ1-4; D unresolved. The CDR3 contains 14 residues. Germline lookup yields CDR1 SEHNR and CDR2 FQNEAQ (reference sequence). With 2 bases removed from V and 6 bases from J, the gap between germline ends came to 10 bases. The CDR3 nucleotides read TGTGCCAGCAGCTTAATGATTCGGGATGAAAAACTGTTTTTT. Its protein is CASSLMIRDEKLFF.

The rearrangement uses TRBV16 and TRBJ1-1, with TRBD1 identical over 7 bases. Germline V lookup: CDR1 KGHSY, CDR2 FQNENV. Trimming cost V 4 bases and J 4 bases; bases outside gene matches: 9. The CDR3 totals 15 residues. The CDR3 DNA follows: TGTGCCAGCAGCCCCCGACAGGGTACGGGCACTGAAGCTTTCTTT. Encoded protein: CASSPRQGTGTEAFF.

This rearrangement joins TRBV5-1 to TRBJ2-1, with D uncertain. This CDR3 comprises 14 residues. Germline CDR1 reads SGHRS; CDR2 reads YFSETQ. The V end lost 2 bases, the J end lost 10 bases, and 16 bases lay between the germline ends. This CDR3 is CASSLGRPNSEQFF. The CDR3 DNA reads TGCGCCAGCAGCTTAGGCAGGCCCAACTCAGAGCAGTTCTTC. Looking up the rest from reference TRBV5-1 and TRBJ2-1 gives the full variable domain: KAGVTQTPRYLIKTRGQQVTLSCSPISGHRSVSWYQQTPGQGLQFLFEYFSETQRNKGNFPGRFSGRQFSNSRSEMNVSTLELGDSALYLCASSLGRPNSEQFFGPGTRLTVL.

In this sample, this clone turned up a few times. The CDR3 DNA is TGTGCCAGCAGCCCGAGGGGGCCCAATTCACCCCTCCACTTT. Encoded protein: CASSPRGPNSPLHF. The chain employs TRBV5-4 and TRBJ1-6; 7 bases fit TRBD1. CDR1 SGHNT and CDR2 YYREEE come from the germline V gene (reference sequence). The CDR3 contains 14 residues. Trimming at V came to 4 bases and at J to 7 bases, leaving 5 bases not matched to a gene.

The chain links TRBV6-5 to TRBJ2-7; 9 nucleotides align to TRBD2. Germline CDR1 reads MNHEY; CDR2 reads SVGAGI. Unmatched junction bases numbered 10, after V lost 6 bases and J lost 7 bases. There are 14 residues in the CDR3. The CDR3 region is CASRLAGATLEQYF. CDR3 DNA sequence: TGTGCCAGCAGGTTAGCGGGGGCGACGTTGGAGCAGTACTTC.

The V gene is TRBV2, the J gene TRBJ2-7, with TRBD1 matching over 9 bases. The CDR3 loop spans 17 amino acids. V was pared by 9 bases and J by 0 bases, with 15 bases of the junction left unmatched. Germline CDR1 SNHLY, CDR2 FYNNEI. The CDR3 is CASRVGQGLRGSYEQYF. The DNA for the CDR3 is TGTGCCAGTCGAGTGGGACAGGGTTTAAGGGGCTCCTACGAGCAGTACTTC.

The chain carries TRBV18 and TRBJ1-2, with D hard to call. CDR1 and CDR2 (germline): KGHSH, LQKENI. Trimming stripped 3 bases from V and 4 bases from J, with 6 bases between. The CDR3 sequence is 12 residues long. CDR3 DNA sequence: TGTGCCAGCTCACCGGGCCCCTATGGCTACACCTTC. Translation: CASSPGPYGYTF.

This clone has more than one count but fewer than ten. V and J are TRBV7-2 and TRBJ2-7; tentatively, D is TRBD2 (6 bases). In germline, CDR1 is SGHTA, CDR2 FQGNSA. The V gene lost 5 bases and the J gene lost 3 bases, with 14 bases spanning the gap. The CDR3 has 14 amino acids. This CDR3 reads CASSPQAGSYEQYF. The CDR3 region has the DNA TGTGCCAGCAGCCCTCAAGCGGGCAGCTACGAGCAGTACTTC.

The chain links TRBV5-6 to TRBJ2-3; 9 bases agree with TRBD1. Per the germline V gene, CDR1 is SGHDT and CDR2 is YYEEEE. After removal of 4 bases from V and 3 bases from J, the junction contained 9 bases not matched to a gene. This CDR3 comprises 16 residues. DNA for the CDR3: TGTGCCAGCAGCGTGGACAGGGGCCTCTGGACAGATACGCAGTATTTT. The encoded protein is CASSVDRGLWTDTQYF.

Written as DNA, the CDR3 is TGTGCCAGCAGCTTATCGGGGGACCGACAGCCCCAGCATTTT. Protein product: CASSLSGDRQPQHF. The chain employs TRBV7-3 and TRBJ1-5; the D gene is possibly TRBD1 (5 bases). V was cut by 2 bases and J by 7 bases, with 12 bases left in between. The CDR3 has 14 residues. The germline gives CDR1 SGHTA, CDR2 FQGTGA.

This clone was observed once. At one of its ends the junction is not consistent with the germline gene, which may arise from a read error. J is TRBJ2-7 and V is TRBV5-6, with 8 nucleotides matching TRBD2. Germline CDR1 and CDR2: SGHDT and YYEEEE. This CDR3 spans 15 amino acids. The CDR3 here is CARSRLAGGAYEQYF. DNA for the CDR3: TGTGCCCGCAGCCGACTCGCGGGGGGCGCCTACGAGCAGTACTTC.

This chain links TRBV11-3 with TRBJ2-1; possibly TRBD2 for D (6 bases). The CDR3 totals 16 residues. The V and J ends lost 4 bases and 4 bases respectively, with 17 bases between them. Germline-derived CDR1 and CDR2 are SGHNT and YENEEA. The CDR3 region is CASSSRLGRMYNEQFF. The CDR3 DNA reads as TGTGCCAGCAGCTCGCGACTAGGAAGAATGTACAATGAGCAGTTCTTC.

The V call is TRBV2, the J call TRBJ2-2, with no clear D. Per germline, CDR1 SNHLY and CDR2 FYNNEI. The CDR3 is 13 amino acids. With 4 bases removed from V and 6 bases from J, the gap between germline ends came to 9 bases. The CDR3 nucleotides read TGTGCCAGCAGTGTACGGGTCGCCGGGGAGCTGTTTTTT. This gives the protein CASSVRVAGELFF.

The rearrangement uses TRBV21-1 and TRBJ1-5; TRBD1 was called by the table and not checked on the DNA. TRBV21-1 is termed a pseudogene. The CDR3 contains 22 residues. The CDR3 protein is CASSKSKWLRGIRTISNQPQHF. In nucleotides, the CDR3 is TGTGCCAGCAGCAAATCTAAATGGCTCAGGGGGATCCGTACTATTAGCAATCAGCCCCAGCATTTT.

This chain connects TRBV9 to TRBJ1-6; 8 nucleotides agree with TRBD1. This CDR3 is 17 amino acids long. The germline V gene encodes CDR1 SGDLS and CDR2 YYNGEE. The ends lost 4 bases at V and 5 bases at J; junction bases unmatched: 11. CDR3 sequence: CASSKGDRNKHNSPLHF. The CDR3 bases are TGTGCCAGCAGCAAAGGGGACAGGAACAAACATAATTCACCCCTCCACTTT.

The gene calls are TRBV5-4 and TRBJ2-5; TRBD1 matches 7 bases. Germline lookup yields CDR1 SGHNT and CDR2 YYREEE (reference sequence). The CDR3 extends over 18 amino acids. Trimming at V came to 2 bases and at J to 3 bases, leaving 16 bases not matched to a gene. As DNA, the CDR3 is TGTGCCAGCAGCTTTGGTCCATTGACAGGGCGCAAAAAAGAGACCCAGTACTTC. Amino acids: CASSFGPLTGRKKETQYF.

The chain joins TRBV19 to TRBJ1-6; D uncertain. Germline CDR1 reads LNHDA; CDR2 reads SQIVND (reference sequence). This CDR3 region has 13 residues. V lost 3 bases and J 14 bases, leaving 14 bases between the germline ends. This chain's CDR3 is CASSMSEGIALHF. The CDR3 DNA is TGTGCCAGTAGTATGTCCGAGGGAATAGCCCTCCACTTT.

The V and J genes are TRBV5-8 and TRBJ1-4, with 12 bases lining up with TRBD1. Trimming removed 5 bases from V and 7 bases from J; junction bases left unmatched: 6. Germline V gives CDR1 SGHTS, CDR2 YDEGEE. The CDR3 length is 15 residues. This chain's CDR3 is CASSRDRGQFEKLFF. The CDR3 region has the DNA TGTGCCAGCAGTCGGGACAGGGGGCAATTTGAAAAACTGTTTTTT.

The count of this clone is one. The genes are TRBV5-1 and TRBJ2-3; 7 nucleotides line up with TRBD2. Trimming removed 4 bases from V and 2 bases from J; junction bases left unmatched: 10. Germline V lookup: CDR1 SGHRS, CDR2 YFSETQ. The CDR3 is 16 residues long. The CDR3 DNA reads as TGCGCCAGCAGCCGCCGGGACTACGGAGTCACAGATACGCAGTATTTT. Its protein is CASSRRDYGVTDTQYF.

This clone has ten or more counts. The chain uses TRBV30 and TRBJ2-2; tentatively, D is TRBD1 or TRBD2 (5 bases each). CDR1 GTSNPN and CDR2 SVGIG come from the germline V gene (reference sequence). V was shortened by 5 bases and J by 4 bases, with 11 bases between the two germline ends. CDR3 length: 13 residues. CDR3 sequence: CAWGGEITGELFF. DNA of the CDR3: TGTGCCTGGGGGGGAGAGATCACCGGGGAGCTGTTTTTT. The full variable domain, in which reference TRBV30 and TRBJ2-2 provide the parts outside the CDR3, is SQTIHQWPATLVQPVGSPLSLECTVEGTSNPNLYWYRQAAGRGLQLLFYSVGIGQISSEVPQNLSASRPQDRQFILSSKKLLLSDSGFYLCAWGGEITGELFFGEGSRLTVL.